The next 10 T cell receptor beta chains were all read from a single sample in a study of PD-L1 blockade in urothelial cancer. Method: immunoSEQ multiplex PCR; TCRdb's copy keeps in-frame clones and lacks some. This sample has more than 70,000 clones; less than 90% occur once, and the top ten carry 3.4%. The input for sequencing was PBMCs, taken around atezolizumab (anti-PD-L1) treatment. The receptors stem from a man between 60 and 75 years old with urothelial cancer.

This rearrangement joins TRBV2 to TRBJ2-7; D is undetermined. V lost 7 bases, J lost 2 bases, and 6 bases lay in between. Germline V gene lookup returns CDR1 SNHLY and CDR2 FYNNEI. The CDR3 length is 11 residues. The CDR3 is CASTPAYEQYF. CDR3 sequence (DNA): TGTGCCAGCACCCCAGCCTACGAGCAGTACTTC.

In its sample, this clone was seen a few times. This chain's CDR3 is CASSLTGTAYEQYF. In DNA form, the CDR3 reads TGTGCCAGCAGCCTGACCGGGACAGCCTACGAGCAGTACTTC. The rearrangement links TRBV5-4 to TRBJ2-7, with 7 positions matching TRBD1. Germline loops: CDR1 SGHNT, CDR2 YYREEE (reference sequence). There are 14 residues in the CDR3. Trimming cost V 4 bases and J 2 bases; bases outside gene matches: 6.

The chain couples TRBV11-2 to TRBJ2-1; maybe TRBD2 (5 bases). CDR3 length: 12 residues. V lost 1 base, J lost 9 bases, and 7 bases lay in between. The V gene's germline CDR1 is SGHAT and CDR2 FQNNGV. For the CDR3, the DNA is TGTGCCAGCAGCTTAGTGAGGGCTGAGCAGTTCTTC. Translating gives CASSLVRAEQFF.

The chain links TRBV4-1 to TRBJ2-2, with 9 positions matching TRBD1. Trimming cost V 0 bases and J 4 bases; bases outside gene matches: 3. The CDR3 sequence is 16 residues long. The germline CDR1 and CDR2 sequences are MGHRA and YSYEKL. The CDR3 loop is CASSQESDRGTGELFF. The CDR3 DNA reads TGCGCCAGCAGCCAAGAATCGGACAGGGGCACCGGGGAGCTGTTTTTT.

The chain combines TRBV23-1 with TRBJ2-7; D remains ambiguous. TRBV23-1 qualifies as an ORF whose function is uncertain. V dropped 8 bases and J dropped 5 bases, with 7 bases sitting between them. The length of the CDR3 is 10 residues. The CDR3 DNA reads TGCGCCAGCGTCTTCCACGAGCAGTACTTC. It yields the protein CASVFHEQYF.

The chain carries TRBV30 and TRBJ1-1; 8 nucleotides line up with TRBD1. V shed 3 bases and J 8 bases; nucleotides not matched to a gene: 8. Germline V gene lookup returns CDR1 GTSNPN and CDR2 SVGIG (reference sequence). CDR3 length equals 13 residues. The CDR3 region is CAWSRTGGEEAFF. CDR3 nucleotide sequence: TGTGCCTGGAGCCGAACAGGGGGTGAGGAAGCTTTCTTT.

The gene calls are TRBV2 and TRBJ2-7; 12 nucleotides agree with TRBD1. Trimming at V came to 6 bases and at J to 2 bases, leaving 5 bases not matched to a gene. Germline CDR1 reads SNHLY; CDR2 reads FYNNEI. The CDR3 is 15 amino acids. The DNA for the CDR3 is TGTGCCAGCAGGGGGGGACAGGGGGCGACCTACGAGCAGTACTTC. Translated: CASRGGQGATYEQYF.

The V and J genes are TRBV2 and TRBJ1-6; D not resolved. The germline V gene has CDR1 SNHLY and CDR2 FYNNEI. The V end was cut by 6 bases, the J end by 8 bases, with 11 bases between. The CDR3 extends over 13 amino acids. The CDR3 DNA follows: TGTGCCAGCAGCACAAACACAGATTCACCCCTCCACTTT. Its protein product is CASSTNTDSPLHF.

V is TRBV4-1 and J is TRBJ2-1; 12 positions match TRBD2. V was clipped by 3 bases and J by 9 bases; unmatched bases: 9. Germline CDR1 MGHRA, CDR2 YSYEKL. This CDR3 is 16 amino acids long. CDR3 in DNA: TGCGCCAGCAGCCAGGTCCTAGCGGGGGGGCCCATTGAGCAGTTCTTC. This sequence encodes CASSQVLAGGPIEQFF.

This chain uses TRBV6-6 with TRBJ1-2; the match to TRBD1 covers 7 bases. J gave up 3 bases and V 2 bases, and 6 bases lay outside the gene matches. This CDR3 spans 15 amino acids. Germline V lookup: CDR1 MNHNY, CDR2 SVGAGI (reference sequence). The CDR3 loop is CASSYGGGGDYGYTF. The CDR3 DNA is TGTGCCAGCAGTTACGGTGGAGGGGGCGACTATGGCTACACCTTC.